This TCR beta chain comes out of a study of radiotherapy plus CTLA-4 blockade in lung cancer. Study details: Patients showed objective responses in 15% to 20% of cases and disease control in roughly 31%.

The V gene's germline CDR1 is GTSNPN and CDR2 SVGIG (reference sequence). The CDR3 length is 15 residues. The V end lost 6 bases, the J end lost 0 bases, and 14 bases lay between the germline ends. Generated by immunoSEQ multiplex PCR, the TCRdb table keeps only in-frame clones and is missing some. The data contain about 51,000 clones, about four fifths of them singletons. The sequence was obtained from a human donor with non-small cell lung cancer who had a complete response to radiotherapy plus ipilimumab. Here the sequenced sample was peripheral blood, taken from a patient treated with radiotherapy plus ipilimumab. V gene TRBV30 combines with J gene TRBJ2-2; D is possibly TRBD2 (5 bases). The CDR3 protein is CACKSGFPNTGELFF. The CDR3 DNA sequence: TGTGCCTGTAAATCGGGATTTCCGAACACCGGGGAGCTGTTTTTT.